This T cell receptor beta chain was found in a study of cytomegalovirus exposure and HLA in healthy donors. Use of 60 Vbeta and 13 Jbeta primers characterized the PCR. Repertoires were generated with immunoSEQ multiplex PCR, while TCRdb's copy carries only in-frame clones and drops some. The repertoire includes 200,000 to 250,000 clones, roughly 70% of them detected once, and less than 2% sits in the top ten. The J segment lost 4 bases and the V segment lost 0 bases, leaving 6 bases of the junction unmatched. Germline lookup yields CDR1 SGHNT and CDR2 YYREEE (reference sequence). CDR3 length equals 17 residues.

This TCR was recovered from a young woman in good health and CMV-seronegative. The genes are TRBV5-4 and TRBJ1-5; 11 nucleotides agree with TRBD1. The specimen was PBMCs. The CDR3 nucleotides are TGTGCCAGCAGCTTGGGGACAGGGGGCGCGGGGAATCAGCCCCAGCATTTT. Protein product: CASSLGTGGAGNQPQHF. The entire variable domain, with the rest obtained from reference TRBV5-4 and TRBJ1-5, is as follows: ETGVTQSPTHLIKTRGQQVTLRCSSQSGHNTVSWYQQALGQGPQFIFQYYREEENGRGNFPPRFSGLQFPNYSSELNVNALELDDSALYLCASSLGTGGAGNQPQHFGDGTRLSIL.